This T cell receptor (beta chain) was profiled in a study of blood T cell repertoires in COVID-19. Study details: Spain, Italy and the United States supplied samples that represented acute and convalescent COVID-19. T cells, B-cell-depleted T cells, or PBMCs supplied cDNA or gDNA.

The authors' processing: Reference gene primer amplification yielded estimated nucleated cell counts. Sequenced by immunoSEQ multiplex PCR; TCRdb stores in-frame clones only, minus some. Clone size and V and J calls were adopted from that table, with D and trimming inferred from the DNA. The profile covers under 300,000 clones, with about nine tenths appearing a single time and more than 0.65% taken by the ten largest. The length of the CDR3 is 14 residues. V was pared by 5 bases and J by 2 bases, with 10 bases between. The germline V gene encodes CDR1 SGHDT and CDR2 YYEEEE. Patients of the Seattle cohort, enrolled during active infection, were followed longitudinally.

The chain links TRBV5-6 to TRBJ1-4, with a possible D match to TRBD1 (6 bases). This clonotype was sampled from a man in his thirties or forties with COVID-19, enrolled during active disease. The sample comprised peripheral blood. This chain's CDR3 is CASSPQGTNEKLFF. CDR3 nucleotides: TGTGCCAGCAGTCCACAGGGCACTAATGAAAAACTGTTTTTT.